These 10 T cell receptor beta chains share one sample of origin, sequenced in a study of shared T cell receptors in the human thymus. Data came from immunoSEQ multiplex PCR; TCRdb stores just in-frame clones and leaves some out. Seen here are about 380,000 clones, 95% observed once, and the top ten hold roughly 0.02%. The specimen sequenced was thymocytes. Source of these receptors: a human donor.

This rearrangement joins TRBV27 to TRBJ2-1; 11 positions agree with TRBD2. The CDR3 length is 16 residues. Losses at the gene ends were 4 bases for V and 7 bases for J; bases not matched to a gene: 9. Germline-derived CDR1 and CDR2 are MNHEY and SMNVEV (reference sequence). The CDR3 region has the DNA TGTGCCAGCAGTTCAGTAGCGGGAGGGCCTAGGAATGAGCAGTTCTTC. Protein product: CASSSVAGGPRNEQFF.

The chain has TRBV28 and TRBJ2-7, with D perhaps matching TRBD2 (6 bases). Germline loops: CDR1 MDHEN, CDR2 SYDVKM. CDR3 length: 13 residues. Trimming cost V 6 bases and J 6 bases, with 15 bases left between them. This CDR3 is CASSWVSGVEQYF. The CDR3 DNA is TGTGCCAGCAGCTGGGTGTCGGGGGTCGAGCAGTACTTC.

This clone was seen a single time. V is TRBV27 and J is TRBJ1-6; the D is unclear. Per the germline V gene, CDR1 is MNHEY and CDR2 is SMNVEV (reference sequence). This CDR3 is built from 14 residues. V was shortened by 3 bases and J by 3 bases, with 6 bases between the two germline ends. The CDR3 DNA reads as TGTGCCAGCAGTTTCCGGATCTATAATTCACCCCTCCACTTT. This sequence encodes CASSFRIYNSPLHF.

The chain employs TRBV5-1 and TRBJ1-3; D remains unclear. This CDR3 region has 14 residues. V gave up 3 bases and J gave up 0 bases, with 7 bases separating them. Germline-derived CDR1 and CDR2 are SGHRS and YFSETQ. The DNA for the CDR3 is TGCGCCAGCAGCTCCGAGGGCTCTGGAAACACCATATATTTT. It translates to CASSSEGSGNTIYF.

The rearrangement links TRBV4-3 to TRBJ1-1, with 7 bases aligning to TRBD1. CDR3 size: 14 residues. Trimming removed 2 bases from V and 5 bases from J; junction bases left unmatched: 5. Looked up from germline, CDR1 is LGHNA and CDR2 is YSLEER. In nucleotides, the CDR3 is TGCGCCAGCAGCCAACGCAGGGGGTGGACTGAAGCTTTCTTT. As protein: CASSQRRGWTEAFF.

V usage is TRBV25-1 and J usage is TRBJ2-1; possibly TRBD2 for D (6 bases). Germline CDR1 is MGHDK and CDR2 is SYGVNS. Trimming stripped 5 bases from V and 4 bases from J, with 24 bases between. The CDR3 contains 18 residues. CDR3 sequence: CASSLTERRDPSYNEQFF. CDR3 in DNA: TGTGCCAGCAGTTTAACAGAACGGCGGGACCCCTCGTACAATGAGCAGTTCTTC. Filled out from reference TRBV25-1 and TRBJ2-1, the complete variable domain reads EADIYQTPRYLVIGTGKKITLECSQTMGHDKMYWYQQDPGMELHLIHYSYGVNSTEKGDLSSESTVSRIRTEHFPLTLESARPSHTSQYLCASSLTERRDPSYNEQFFGPGTRLTVL.

The chain has TRBV6-5 and TRBJ2-7; 7 nucleotides match TRBD2. Losses at the gene ends were 4 bases for V and 3 bases for J; bases not matched to a gene: 12. Germline V gene data show CDR1 as MNHEY and CDR2 as SVGAGI. This CDR3 has 16 residues. This CDR3 is CASSSDGWEGRYEQYF. The CDR3 nucleotides read TGTGCCAGCAGTTCTGATGGGTGGGAGGGCCGCTACGAGCAGTACTTC.

The chain employs TRBV28 and TRBJ1-2, with D maybe TRBD1 (6 bases). Germline V gives CDR1 MDHEN, CDR2 SYDVKM. The V and J ends lost 2 bases and 6 bases respectively, with 10 bases between them. The CDR3 length is 13 residues. The CDR3 region is CASSLPSGDGYTF. DNA for the CDR3: TGTGCCAGCAGTTTACCATCAGGGGATGGCTACACCTTC.

The chain joins TRBV5-1 to TRBJ2-7; D is undetermined. This CDR3 has 15 residues. V was trimmed by 0 bases and J by 0 bases, leaving 10 bases between them. CDR1 is SGHRS, CDR2 YFSETQ, per germline. The CDR3 loop is CASSLANVLSYEQYF. DNA for the CDR3: TGCGCCAGCAGCTTGGCCAACGTACTCTCCTACGAGCAGTACTTC.

V and J are TRBV28 and TRBJ2-3, with D unresolved. Germline values: CDR1 MDHEN, CDR2 SYDVKM. There are 17 residues in the CDR3. V gave up 0 bases and J gave up 4 bases, with 17 bases separating them. CDR3 residues: CASSLWRWHHPADTQYF. The CDR3 coding sequence is TGTGCCAGCAGTTTATGGCGGTGGCACCACCCAGCAGATACGCAGTATTTT. The full variable domain, with the rest looked up from reference TRBV28 and TRBJ2-3, is DVKVTQSSRYLVKRTGEKVFLECVQDMDHENMFWYRQDPGLGLRLIYFSYDVKMKEKGDIPEGYSVSREKKERFSLILESASTNQTSMYLCASSLWRWHHPADTQYFGPGTRLTVL.